A single sample gave rise to the 8 T cell receptor beta chains below, sequenced in a study of T cells after yellow fever vaccination. MiXCR, applied by TCRdb to the 5' RACE reads, yields one record per CDR3 protein. The sample holds 500,000 to 550,000 distinct CDR3 sequences, 21% seen once. The material sequenced was PBMCs, taken more than 20 days after the first yellow fever vaccination. The receptor source for this set is a man younger than 35 who received the YFV17D yellow fever vaccine.

The chain couples TRBV5-1 to TRBJ2-5, with 7 positions matching TRBD2. Germline V gene sequence: CDR1 SGHRS, CDR2 YFSETQ. The CDR3 spans 14 residues. After removal of 6 bases from V and 0 bases from J, the junction contained 5 bases not matched to a gene. CDR3 nucleotide sequence: TGCGCCAGCACGCGGGGGACCTACCAAGAGACCCAGTACTTC. Residues: CASTRGTYQETQYF.

The chain has TRBV5-1 and TRBJ2-4, with 7 positions matching TRBD1. The V gene's germline CDR1 is SGHRS and CDR2 YFSETQ. The V segment lost 0 bases and the J segment 8 bases; nucleotides outside the gene matches: 5. The CDR3 runs to 14 residues. CDR3 in amino acids: CASSLDRGGDIQYF. DNA for the CDR3: TGCGCCAGCAGCTTGGACAGGGGTGGGGACATTCAGTACTTC.

V and J are TRBV18 and TRBJ1-6; D might be TRBD1 (5 bases). The V and J ends lost 6 bases and 8 bases respectively, with 17 bases between them. Germline CDR1 is KGHSH and CDR2 is LQKENI. The CDR3 extends over 15 amino acids. CDR3 sequence (DNA): TGTGCCAGCTCGCCCCAGGGCAGGGTGGATTCACCCCTCCACTTT. It encodes CASSPQGRVDSPLHF.

This clonotype occurred a few times. This rearrangement joins TRBV20-1 to TRBJ2-2; 12 bases line up with TRBD2. With V trimmed by 4 bases and J by 5 bases, 2 bases remained unmatched. This CDR3 region has 14 residues. Germline CDR1 DFQATT, CDR2 SNEGSKA (reference sequence). CDR3 loop: CSAITSGGTGELFF. The DNA of the CDR3 is TGCAGTGCTATTACTAGCGGGGGGACCGGGGAGCTGTTTTTT.

The V call is TRBV20-1, the J call TRBJ2-1; weak D call: TRBD1 (5 bases). This CDR3 spans 15 amino acids. V lost 3 bases and J lost 5, with 17 bases in between. The germline CDR1 and CDR2 sequences are DFQATT and SNEGSKA (reference sequence). CDR3 in DNA: TGCAGTGCTAGTAGTGGGAACAGGAAGAACAATGAGCAGTTCTTC. Protein sequence: CSASSGNRKNNEQFF.

With respect to this clonotype: One end of the junction fails to match germline, which may point to a read error. V and J are TRBV20-1 and TRBJ2-7; D is possibly TRBD1 or TRBD2 (5 bases each). The CDR3 has 11 residues. Germline lookup yields CDR1 DFQATT and CDR2 SNEGSKA (reference sequence). CDR3 region: CSVGRPYEQYF. The DNA for the CDR3 is TGTAGCGTGGGGCGCCCCTACGAGCAGTACTTC.

This chain's CDR3 is CASSKWPGQGTDTQYF. The CDR3 DNA reads as TGCGCCAGCAGTAAGTGGCCGGGACAGGGAACAGATACGCAGTATTTT. This chain joins TRBV10-1 and TRBJ2-3; 9 bases are shared with TRBD1. J lost 3 bases, V lost 5 bases, and 9 bases had no gene match. CDR1 is WNHNN and CDR2 is SYGVQD in the germline V gene (reference sequence). This CDR3 region has 16 residues.

V gene TRBV5-4 combines with J gene TRBJ1-2, with D possibly matching TRBD1 (5 bases). Germline values: CDR1 SGHNT, CDR2 YYREEE (reference sequence). CDR3 length: 13 residues. V shed 7 bases and J shed 7 bases, with 17 bases lying between them. The CDR3 region is CASRKQEESGYTF. The CDR3 coding sequence is TGTGCCAGCCGGAAACAGGAGGAAAGTGGCTACACCTTC.